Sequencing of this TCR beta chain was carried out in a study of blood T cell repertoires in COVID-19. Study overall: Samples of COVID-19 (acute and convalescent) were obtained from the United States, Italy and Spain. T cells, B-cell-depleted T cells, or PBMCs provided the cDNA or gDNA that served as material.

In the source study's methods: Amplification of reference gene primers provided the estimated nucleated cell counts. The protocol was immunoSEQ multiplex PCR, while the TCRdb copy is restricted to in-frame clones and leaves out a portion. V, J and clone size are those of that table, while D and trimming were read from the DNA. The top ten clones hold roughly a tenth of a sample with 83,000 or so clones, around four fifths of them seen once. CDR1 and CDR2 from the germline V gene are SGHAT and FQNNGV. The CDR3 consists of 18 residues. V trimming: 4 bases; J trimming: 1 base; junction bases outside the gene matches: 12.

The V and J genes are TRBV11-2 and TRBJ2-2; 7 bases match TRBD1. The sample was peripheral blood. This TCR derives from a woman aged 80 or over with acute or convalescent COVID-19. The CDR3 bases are TGTGCCAGCAGCTCCCCCAAAGGACAGGCCCTGAACACCGGGGAGCTGTTTTTT. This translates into CASSSPKGQALNTGELFF.